This T cell receptor beta chain was retrieved from a study of blood T cell repertoires in COVID-19. Overall study context: Donors in the United States, Italy and Spain gave samples during acute or convalescent COVID-19. PBMCs, B-cell-depleted T cells, or T cells were the source of the cDNA or gDNA that made up the material.

About this clone itself: Other DNA sequences in the same sample also yield this CDR3.

Authors' methods: Amplifying reference gene primers gave estimates of nucleated cell counts. TCRdb's table, derived via immunoSEQ multiplex PCR, lists solely in-frame clones and lacks some. From that table come the V and J calls and clone size; the DNA was used to work out D and trimming. This repertoire shows about 160,000 clones, under 85% found once; its top ten account for 2.5% to 3%. The germline V gene has CDR1 SGHTA and CDR2 FQGNSA. Trimming took off 0 bases at V and 2 bases at J, with 5 bases between the two ends. This CDR3 comprises 14 residues. The chain links TRBV7-2 to TRBJ1-5, with D unclear. The sequence was collected from an older man with acute or convalescent COVID-19. The sequencing sample was made of peripheral blood. The CDR3 DNA reads as TGTGCCAGCAGCTTAGCTAGTGGCAATCAGCCCCAGCATTTT. It translates to CASSLASGNQPQHF.